Reported below is one T cell receptor beta chain. This specimen belongs to a study of blood T cell repertoires in COVID-19. At the level of the study: The samples span acute and convalescent COVID-19 from the United States, Italy and Spain. T cells, B-cell-depleted T cells, or PBMCs provided the cDNA or gDNA that served as material.

Original processing methods: Scientists estimated how many nucleated cells there were by amplifying reference gene primers. The data were produced by immunoSEQ multiplex PCR, yet TCRdb's version contains in-frame clones alone and is incomplete. The D gene and trimming were derived from the DNA, and the V and J assignments and clone size from that table. The data hold 40,000 to 65,000 clones, with 70% to 90% observed a single time. Sequenced: peripheral blood. The clonotype comes from a man between 65 and 85 years old with active COVID-19.

CDR3 nucleotides: TGTGCCATCAGTGAGTCTAGGGTAACAGGGCTCGGGGTTAGCAATCAGCCCCAGCATTTT. Amino acid sequence: CAISESRVTGLGVSNQPQHF. This sequence joins TRBV10-3 and TRBJ1-5; weak D call: TRBD1 (6 bases). The CDR3 is 20 residues long. The germline V and J ends were trimmed by 0 bases and 0 bases, with 21 bases remaining between them. The germline gives CDR1 ENHRY, CDR2 SYGVKD.